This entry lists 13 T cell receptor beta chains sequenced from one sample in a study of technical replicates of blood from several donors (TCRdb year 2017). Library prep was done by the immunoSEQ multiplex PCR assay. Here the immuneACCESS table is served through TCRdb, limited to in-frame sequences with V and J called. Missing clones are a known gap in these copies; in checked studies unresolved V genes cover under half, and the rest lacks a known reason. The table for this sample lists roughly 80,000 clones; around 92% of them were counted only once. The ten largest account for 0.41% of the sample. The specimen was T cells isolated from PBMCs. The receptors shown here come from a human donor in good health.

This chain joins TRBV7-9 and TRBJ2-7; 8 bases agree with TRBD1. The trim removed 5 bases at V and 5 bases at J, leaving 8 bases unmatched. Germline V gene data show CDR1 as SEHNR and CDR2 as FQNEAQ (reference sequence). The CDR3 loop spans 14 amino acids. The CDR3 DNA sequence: TGTGCCAGCAGCATCCAGGGGGCGACCCACGAGCAGTACTTC. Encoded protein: CASSIQGATHEQYF.

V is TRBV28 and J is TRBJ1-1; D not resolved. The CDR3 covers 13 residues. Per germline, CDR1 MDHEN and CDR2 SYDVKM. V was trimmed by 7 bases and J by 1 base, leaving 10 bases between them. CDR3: CASTSEGNTEAFF. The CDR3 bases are TGTGCCAGCACCTCGGAGGGGAACACTGAAGCTTTCTTT.

The DNA of the CDR3 is TGCGCCAGCAGCCGCCCGGGACTAGCGGGAGCGAACACCGGGGAGCTGTTTTTT. Protein sequence: CASSRPGLAGANTGELFF. The rearrangement uses TRBV4-3 and TRBJ2-2; 14 positions agree with TRBD2. The CDR3 covers 18 residues. Trimming took 4 bases from V and 0 from J; bases not matched to a gene: 4. Germline lookup yields CDR1 LGHNA and CDR2 YSLEER.

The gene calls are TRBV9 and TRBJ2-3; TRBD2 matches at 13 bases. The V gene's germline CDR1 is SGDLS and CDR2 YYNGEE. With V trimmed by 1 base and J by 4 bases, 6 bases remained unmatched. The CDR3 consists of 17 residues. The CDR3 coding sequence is TGTGCCAGCAGCGTACAAGGACTAGCGGGAGTCTCAGATACGCAGTATTTT. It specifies CASSVQGLAGVSDTQYF.

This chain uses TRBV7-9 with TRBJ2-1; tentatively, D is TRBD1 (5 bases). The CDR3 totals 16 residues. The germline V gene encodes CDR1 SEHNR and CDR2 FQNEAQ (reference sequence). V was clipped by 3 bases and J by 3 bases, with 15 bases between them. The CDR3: CASSFPGPDLYNEQFF. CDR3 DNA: TGTGCCAGCAGCTTCCCAGGGCCGGATCTCTACAATGAGCAGTTCTTC.

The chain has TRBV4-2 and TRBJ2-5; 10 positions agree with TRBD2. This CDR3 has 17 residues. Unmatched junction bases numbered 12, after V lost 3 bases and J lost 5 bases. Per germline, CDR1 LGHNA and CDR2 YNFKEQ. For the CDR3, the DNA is TGTGCCAGCAGCCAGTCCTGGGGAGCGGGAGGGTGGGAGACCCAGTACTTC. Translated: CASSQSWGAGGWETQYF.

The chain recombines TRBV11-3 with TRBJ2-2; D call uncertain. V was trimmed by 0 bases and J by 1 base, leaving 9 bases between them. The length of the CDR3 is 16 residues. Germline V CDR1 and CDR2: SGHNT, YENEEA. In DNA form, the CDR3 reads TGTGCCAGCAGCTTAGAGGGCCCCCTGAACACCGGGGAGCTGTTTTTT. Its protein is CASSLEGPLNTGELFF.

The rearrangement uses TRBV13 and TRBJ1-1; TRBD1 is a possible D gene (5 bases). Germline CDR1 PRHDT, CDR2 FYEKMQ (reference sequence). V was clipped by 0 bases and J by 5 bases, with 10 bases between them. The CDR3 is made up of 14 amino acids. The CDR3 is CASSLGLGQTEAFF. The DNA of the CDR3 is TGTGCCAGCAGCTTAGGCCTGGGGCAAACTGAAGCTTTCTTT. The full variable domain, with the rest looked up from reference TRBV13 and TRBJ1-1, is AAGVIQSPRHLIKEKRETATLKCYPIPRHDTVYWYQQGPGQDPQFLISFYEKMQSDKGSIPDRFSAQQFSDYHSELNMSSLELGDSALYFCASSLGLGQTEAFFGQGTRLTVV.

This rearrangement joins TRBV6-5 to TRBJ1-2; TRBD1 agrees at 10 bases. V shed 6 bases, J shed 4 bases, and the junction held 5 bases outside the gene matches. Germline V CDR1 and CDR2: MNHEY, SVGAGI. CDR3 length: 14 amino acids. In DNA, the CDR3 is TGTGCCAGCAGCCGGACAGGGGGAGGCTATGGCTACACCTTC. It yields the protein CASSRTGGGYGYTF.

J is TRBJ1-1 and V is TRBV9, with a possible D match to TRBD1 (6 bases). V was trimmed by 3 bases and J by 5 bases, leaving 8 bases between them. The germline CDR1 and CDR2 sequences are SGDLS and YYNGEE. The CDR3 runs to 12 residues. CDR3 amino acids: CASSAQGTEAFF. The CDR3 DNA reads TGTGCCAGCAGCGCACAGGGAACTGAAGCTTTCTTT.

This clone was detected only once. CDR3 in amino acids: CAWRGTVYNEQFF. CDR3 nucleotides: TGTGCCTGGAGGGGGACAGTCTACAATGAGCAGTTCTTC. The gene calls are TRBV30 and TRBJ2-1; 7 bases fit TRBD1. Unmatched junction bases numbered 2, after V lost 3 bases and J lost 3 bases. The CDR3 is made up of 13 amino acids. Per germline, CDR1 GTSNPN and CDR2 SVGIG (reference sequence).

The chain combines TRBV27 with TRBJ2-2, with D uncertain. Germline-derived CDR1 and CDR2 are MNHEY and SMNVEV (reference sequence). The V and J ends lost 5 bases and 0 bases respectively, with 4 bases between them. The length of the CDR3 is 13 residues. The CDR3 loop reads CASSVTNTGELFF. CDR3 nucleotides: TGTGCCAGCAGTGTTACGAACACCGGGGAGCTGTTTTTT.

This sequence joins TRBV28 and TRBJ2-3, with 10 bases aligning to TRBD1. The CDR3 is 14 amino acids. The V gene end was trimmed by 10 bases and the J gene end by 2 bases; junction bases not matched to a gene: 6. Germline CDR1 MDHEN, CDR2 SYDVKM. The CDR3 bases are TGTGCCACAAGACAGGGGGCCCTCACAGATACGCAGTATTTT. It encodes CATRQGALTDTQYF.